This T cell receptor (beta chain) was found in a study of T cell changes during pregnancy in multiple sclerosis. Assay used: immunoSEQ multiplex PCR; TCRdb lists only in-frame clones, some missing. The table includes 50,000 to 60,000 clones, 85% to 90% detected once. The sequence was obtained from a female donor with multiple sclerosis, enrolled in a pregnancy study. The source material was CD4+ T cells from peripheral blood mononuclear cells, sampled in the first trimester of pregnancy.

CDR3 sequence: CAISEGVTSGRAEQFF. The CDR3 DNA reads as TGTGCCATCAGTGAGGGCGTGACTAGCGGGAGAGCCGAGCAGTTCTTC. The chain is built from TRBV10-3 and TRBJ2-1; TRBD2 matches at 12 bases. Germline V gene data show CDR1 as ENHRY and CDR2 as SYGVKD. J gave up 10 bases and V 2 bases, and 9 bases lay outside the gene matches. This CDR3 has 16 amino acids.